One T cell receptor (beta chain) is described in this entry. The clone's antigen remains unknown. No base quality information exists; no much larger clone differs at one position. In light of the paper, this sample's treatment or condition label describes: about 20 received Ad26.COV2.S at low or high dose, single or two shots; a few received placebo; per-sample allocation not given. For vaccine and placebo recipients, repertoires were sequenced using samples collected on day 63 after the first injection. Cohort 1b enrolled about two dozen adults aged 18-55 years at a single site in Boston, USA, between 29 July and 7 August 2020. Ad26.COV2.S was a replication-incompetent adenovirus type 26 vector that expressed a prefusion-stabilized SARS-CoV-2 spike protein derived from the original Wuhan strain. TCRbeta CDR3 regions were sequenced with the immunoSEQ Assay. After extraction, genomic DNA underwent amplification by bias-controlled multiplex PCR, followed by high-throughput sequencing. In the paper's pipeline: To quantify the absolute abundance of every unique TCRbeta CDR3 region, sequences were collapsed and filtered. T cell fraction was estimated by normalization of TCRbeta template counts to usable DNA, with usable DNA being measured through amplification of reference genes present in all nucleated cells. Repertoire TCRs were annotated as SARS-CoV-2-specific by exact matching of V gene, CDR3 amino acid sequence and J gene to a known reactive TCR set. The reference SARS-CoV-2 TCR set was obtained from MIRA and was filtered for enrichment in COVID-19-positive ImmuneCODE repertoires, whereby public or cross-reactive TCRs were removed. Based on the MIRA antigens, annotated TCRs were further analysed at the level of specific ORF or position within ORF. Breadth was defined as the number of annotated unique rearrangements divided by the total number of unique productive rearrangements, and depth was defined as the summed frequency of the annotated unique rearrangements. TCR breadth was compared between groups using two-sided Wilcoxon rank-sum tests. The clones in this table, taken by TCRdb from immuneACCESS, are in-frame only. Not every clone is retained; where verified, under half of the shortfall comes from an unresolved V gene, and the cause of the rest is unknown. V and J calls and clone size are copied from that table; D and trimming were computed from the DNA. This sample gives more than 300,000 clones in total; about 86% of them show up just once. Around 1.9% of the sample rests with the top ten.

V is clipped by 2 bases and J by 2 bases, and the sequence between their germline boundaries is 7 bases long. Including cysteine and phenylalanine, the CDR3 has 13 amino acids. Only the CDR3 portion is preserved as DNA: 39 bases, with reading frame beginning at the first base. The germline V gene encodes CDR1 SGHRS and CDR2 YFSETQ. This specimen comes from a study of Ad26.COV2.S vaccination and SARS-CoV-2 variants (dated by TCRdb to the early 2020s). The study in broad terms: Vaccine-arm donors were drawn from COV1001, a multicentre, randomized, double-blind, placebo-controlled phase I-IIa trial of Ad26.COV2.S in healthy adults. A total of 32 samples were included in the TCR-sequenced set, comprising around 19 Ad26.COV2.S vaccine recipients, 5 placebo recipients and 8 SARS-CoV-2 convalescent individuals. Blinding of investigators to trial group allocation was maintained during experiments and outcome assessment. Ad26.COV2.S was administered intramuscularly at 5 x 10^10 or 1 x 10^11 viral particles, either as a single shot or as two shots given 56 days apart. TCRbeta repertoire sequencing served as the tool for gauging how specific and how broad the SARS-CoV-2-reactive T cell receptors were following Ad26.COV2.S vaccination. Participants in the trial were split at random into five groups of five each, receiving low-dose or high-dose Ad26.COV2.S once or twice, or else placebo on both occasions.

Here is what the overall study found, with its caveats: Higher spike-specific TCR breadth was observed in Ad26.COV2.S recipients than in placebo recipients (P = 0.0014). Comparing responses between vaccine doses or regimens was not something the study was powered to do. It was noted by the authors that total T cell responses may have been underestimated by the TCR breadth and depth analyses. Non-spike TCR breadth was comparable between vaccine and placebo recipients, consistent with the vaccine containing only spike. Substantial breadth of spike-specific CD8+ and CD4+ T cell responses was reported after vaccination.

The rearranged segments are TRBV5-1 and TRBJ2-5, with the D segment identity uncertain. The specimen comprised peripheral blood, sampled in a trial of Ad26.COV2.S vaccine versus placebo. The receptor was isolated from a person aged 18 to 65 who received the Ad26.COV2.S COVID-19 vaccine or a placebo. The CDR3 region: CASSFDTQETQYF. The nucleotide sequence is TGCGCCAGCAGCTTTGACACACAAGAGACCCAGTACTTC.